The 26 T cell receptor beta chains below all came from one sample that was sequenced in a study of T cell repertoires in aging, cancer and after chemotherapy (dated by TCRdb to the late 2010s). Sequenced on an Illumina MiSeq. Multiplex touch-down PCR with a mixed TRB-A/B primer pool was used to amplify rearranged TRB sequences covering the V, D and J segments. The public reads were reprocessed in TCRdb via fastp at Q25 and MiXCR, keeping in-frame beta chains. For every CDR3 protein sequence, its rows merge into one entry that carries the most common genes and DNA. For this sample the table gives thousands of distinct CDR3 sequences, of which roughly 25% were detected only once. 6.5% to 8.5% of the sample is in the top ten clones. TCR beta rearrangements were amplified from genomic DNA isolated from peripheral blood, not from sorted cells or RNA. The sequenced material came from blood. The origin of the receptors is a human donor in good health.

In its sample, this clonotype is medium-sized. This rearrangement joins TRBV6-1 to TRBJ2-3; tentatively, D is TRBD1 or TRBD2 (5 bases each). CDR3 length equals 14 residues. The V gene's germline CDR1 is MNHNS and CDR2 SASEGT. Trimming took 8 bases from V and 5 from J, leaving 17 bases between them. CDR3 protein: CASSGRQGEDTQYF. The CDR3 coding sequence is TGTGCCAGCTCTGGTAGGCAGGGAGAAGATACGCAGTATTTT.

The table lists this clonotype with a few counts. V is TRBV6-4 and J is TRBJ2-3; 11 nucleotides line up with TRBD2. The CDR3 sequence is 15 residues long. Germline lookup yields CDR1 MRHNA and CDR2 SNTAGT. Trimming removed 0 bases from V and 6 bases from J; junction bases left unmatched: 2. The CDR3 coding sequence is TGTGCCAGCAGTGACTCTAGCGGGGGGGCCGATACGCAGTATTTT. Its protein product is CASSDSSGGADTQYF.

A single count supports this clonotype. No conserved phenylalanine or tryptophan is present at the end of the CDR3, so a read error is the likely explanation. The chain carries TRBV6-1 and TRBJ1-1; D perhaps matches TRBD1 (5 bases). Germline values: CDR1 MNHNS, CDR2 SASEGT. Trimming removed 1 base from V and 1 base from J, with 16 bases in between. The CDR3 is 17 amino acids. The CDR3 loop reads CASSEGPAGPENTEAFL. Written as DNA, the CDR3 is TGTGCCAGCAGTGAAGGGCCCGCGGGGCCAGAGAACACTGAAGCTTTCTTG.

CDR3 sequence (DNA): TGCAGTGCTAGAGTGGGGGGGAGCTCCTATAATTCACCCCTCCACTTT. Translated, it gives CSARVGGSSYNSPLHF. The chain couples TRBV20-1 to TRBJ1-6; a possible D gene is TRBD1 (5 bases). The CDR3 is made up of 16 amino acids. The ends were cut back, 1 base at V and 0 bases at J, with 10 bases in the middle. Germline CDR1 is DFQATT and CDR2 is SNEGSKA (reference sequence).

This chain uses TRBV29-1 with TRBJ1-3; D unclear. The CDR3 totals 12 residues. Trimming removed 4 bases at V and 4 bases at J, with 8 bases between. Looked up from germline, CDR1 is SQVTM and CDR2 is ANQGSEA. The CDR3 here is CSVVYGGNTIYF. CDR3 DNA: TGCAGCGTTGTTTATGGGGGAAACACCATATATTTT.

This clonotype is medium-sized within its sample. This chain links TRBV24-1 with TRBJ2-6; 9 bases align to TRBD1. The CDR3 contains 19 residues. CDR1 is KGHDR, CDR2 SFDVKD, per germline. J was trimmed by 0 bases and V by 7 bases; bases with no gene match: 12. The CDR3 bases are TGTGCCACCAGACCAGCTCCGGGACAGGGCGGCTCTGGGGCCAACGTCCTGACTTTC. Protein sequence: CATRPAPGQGGSGANVLTF.

Concerning this clonotype itself: It may be a read error: a sequence one base away is much more abundant. This chain links TRBV19 with TRBJ1-1; D is possibly TRBD1 (6 bases). Trimming left V 7 bases short and J 1 base short, with 13 bases between. The germline gives CDR1 LNHDA, CDR2 SQIVND (reference sequence). The CDR3 length is 14 residues. CDR3: CASTSGVGNTEAFF. CDR3 sequence (DNA): TGTGCCAGTACTTCAGGGGTCGGGAACACTGAAGCTTTCTTT.

The chain is built from TRBV4-3 and TRBJ2-7; possibly TRBD1 for D (6 bases). The V end lost 2 bases, the J end lost 1 base, and 12 bases lay between the germline ends. This CDR3 has 15 residues. Germline V gene sequence: CDR1 LGHNA, CDR2 YSLEER. DNA for the CDR3: TGCGCCAGCAGCCAATACCGGGACATTTCCTACGAGCAGTACTTC. It specifies CASSQYRDISYEQYF.

This clonotype showed up just once. V is TRBV21-1 and J is TRBJ2-3. TRBV21-1 is annotated as a pseudogene. The CDR3 length is 9 residues. The chain's CDR3 is CAIADTQYF. The CDR3 region has the DNA TGTGCCATCGCAGATACGCAGTATTTT.

In the case of this clonotype: This may arise from a read error, as a much more abundant clone is one base away. This sequence joins TRBV6-5 and TRBJ1-1, with D uncertain. This CDR3 comprises 14 residues. Germline lookup yields CDR1 MNHEY and CDR2 SVGAGI. DNA of the CDR3: TGTGCCAGAAGTTACCAGACGTCCCACACTGAAGCTTTCTTT. Translated: CARSYQTSHTEAFF.

This clonotype was counted only a few times. This CDR3 reads CASRSLDTLNTEAFF. The CDR3 DNA reads TGTGCCAGCAGATCGTTGGACACCCTGAACACTGAAGCTTTCTTT. The chain combines TRBV6-5 with TRBJ1-1, with D maybe TRBD1 (5 bases). Germline V gene data show CDR1 as MNHEY and CDR2 as SVGAGI. This CDR3 region has 15 residues. Deletions cut 6 bases from V and 0 bases from J, with 14 bases between.

The chain uses TRBV5-1 and TRBJ2-2, with a possible D match to TRBD2 (6 bases). Germline CDR1 SGHRS, CDR2 YFSETQ. Trimming cost V 7 bases and J 6 bases, with 16 bases left between them. CDR3 length equals 14 residues. CDR3 coding DNA: TGCGCCAGCTTTCCGGGAGCTGGGGCCGGGGAGCTGTTTTTT. Residues: CASFPGAGAGELFF.

This clonotype has a handful of counts. The chain is built from TRBV20-1 and TRBJ2-5; D gene unclear. The length of the CDR3 is 10 residues. Trimming pared 6 bases from V and 1 base from J, leaving 3 bases between. Germline CDR1 and CDR2: DFQATT and SNEGSKA (reference sequence). In DNA form, the CDR3 reads TGCAGTGCCATCCAAGAGACCCAGTACTTC. Amino acids: CSAIQETQYF.

This clonotype is labeled medium-sized (0.01 to 0.1%). V is TRBV6-1 and J is TRBJ1-1; D ambiguous. V was shortened by 1 base and J by 11 bases, with 11 bases between the two germline ends. The length of the CDR3 is 12 residues. Germline CDR1 MNHNS, CDR2 SASEGT. The CDR3 sequence: CASSEGSPWAFF. CDR3 nucleotides: TGTGCCAGCAGTGAAGGTTCGCCGTGGGCTTTCTTT.

Sample share makes this clonotype medium-sized. This rearrangement joins TRBV6-2 or TRBV6-3 to TRBJ1-5; D remains ambiguous. Trimming took 6 bases from V and 0 from J, leaving 12 bases between them. Germline CDR1 MNHEY, CDR2 SVGEGT. The CDR3 spans 15 residues. CDR3 coding DNA: TGTGCCAGCAGCATGGACGGCGATAGCAATCAGCCCCAGCATTTT. Translation: CASSMDGDSNQPQHF.

The rearrangement joins TRBV11-2 to TRBJ1-1; 8 bases align to TRBD1. The CDR3 covers 14 residues. The germline CDR1 and CDR2 sequences are SGHAT and FQNNGV. The J segment lost 2 bases and the V segment lost 5 bases, leaving 4 bases of the junction unmatched. DNA for the CDR3: TGTGCCAGCAGCCCGACAGGGGCTAACACTGAAGCTTTCTTT. This translates into CASSPTGANTEAFF. Drawing the rest from reference TRBV11-2 and TRBJ1-1, the complete variable domain is EAGVAQSPRYKIIEKRQSVAFWCNPISGHATLYWYQQILGQGPKLLIQFQNNGVVDDSQLPKDRFSAERLKGVDSTLKIQPAKLEDSAVYLCASSPTGANTEAFFGQGTRLTVV.

Sample share makes this clonotype medium-sized. This chain links TRBV6-5 with TRBJ1-2, with 7 positions matching TRBD1. The junction had 8 bases not matched to a gene; V was cut back by 6 bases and J by 1 base. The germline V gene has CDR1 MNHEY and CDR2 SVGAGI. The CDR3 has 15 residues. CDR3 nucleotide sequence: TGTGCCAGCAGGGCCAGGGACAGACTTAACTATGGCTACACCTTC. Translated, it gives CASRARDRLNYGYTF.

This clonotype is classed as medium-sized. The chain uses TRBV6-2 or TRBV6-3 and TRBJ2-1; no definite D call. The CDR3 is made up of 12 amino acids. Trimming shortened V by 6 bases and J by 8 bases, and 11 bases separated the two germline ends. Germline loops: CDR1 MNHEY, CDR2 SVGEGT. The CDR3 is CASSRVIYEQFF. CDR3 coding DNA: TGTGCCAGCAGCCGGGTCATTTATGAGCAGTTCTTC.

This clonotype is medium-sized within its sample. The chain links TRBV6-4 to TRBJ1-6, with unresolved D. The germline V gene has CDR1 MRHNA and CDR2 SNTAGT. V was pared by 9 bases and J by 7 bases, with 10 bases between. The CDR3 contains 12 residues. The CDR3 DNA is TGTGCCAGTCGACAAGAAAATTCACCCCTCCACTTT. Residues: CASRQENSPLHF.

The chain employs TRBV12-3 or TRBV12-4 and TRBJ1-3, with 7 bases that match TRBD1. With 7 bases clipped from V and 2 bases from J, the junction kept 17 bases outside the gene matches. The CDR3 sequence is 18 residues long. CDR3 in DNA: TGTGCCAGCATCATTCCAATAACAGGGGACGGCGCTGGAAACACCATATATTTT. Amino acids: CASIIPITGDGAGNTIYF.

By frequency in the sample, this clonotype is medium-sized. The chain links TRBV7-9 to TRBJ1-2, with TRBD1 matching 8 bases. CDR3 size: 15 residues. V lost 1 base to trimming and J lost 2 bases; unmatched junction nucleotides: 3. The germline V gene encodes CDR1 SEHNR and CDR2 FQNEAQ (reference sequence). The CDR3 DNA follows: TGTGCCAGCAGCTTAGGCGGACAGGGAAACTATGGCTACACCTTC. Amino acids: CASSLGGQGNYGYTF.

J is TRBJ1-1 and V is TRBV2; D remains unclear. Germline assignment: CDR1 SNHLY and CDR2 FYNNEI. Trimming stripped 5 bases from V and 1 base from J, with 11 bases between. This CDR3 spans 14 amino acids. As DNA, the CDR3 is TGTGCCAGCAGTCCAGATAACCCGAACACTGAAGCTTTCTTT. This translates into CASSPDNPNTEAFF.

This chain joins TRBV6-5 and TRBJ1-1; D perhaps matches TRBD1 (6 bases). The V end was cut by 4 bases, the J end by 0 bases, with 6 bases between. The CDR3 runs to 13 residues. Germline V gene sequence: CDR1 MNHEY, CDR2 SVGAGI. CDR3 coding DNA: TGTGCCAGCAGTTCAGGGGTGAACACTGAAGCTTTCTTT. Translation gives CASSSGVNTEAFF.

This clonotype qualifies as medium-sized (0.01 to 0.1%). This chain connects TRBV6-1 to TRBJ2-3; 8 bases fit TRBD2. The CDR3 contains 15 residues. V gave up 0 bases and J gave up 9 bases; unmatched junction bases: 8. The germline gives CDR1 MNHNS, CDR2 SASEGT. In DNA, the CDR3 is TGTGCCAGCAGTGAAGCCACCGGGGGGGCAAGGACGCAGTATTTT. Protein sequence: CASSEATGGARTQYF.

The chain carries TRBV12-3 or TRBV12-4 and TRBJ2-3, with D perhaps TRBD2 (6 bases). The CDR3 totals 15 residues. The V end lost 5 bases, the J end lost 4 bases, and 16 bases lay between the germline ends. This chain's CDR3 is CASSASDGSSDTQYF. The CDR3 DNA reads as TGTGCCAGCAGTGCGTCGGACGGGAGTTCAGATACGCAGTATTTT.

The rearrangement links TRBV11-2 to TRBJ1-5; perhaps TRBD1 as D (5 bases). The CDR3 length is 16 residues. The V and J ends lost 1 base and 0 bases respectively, with 10 bases between them. The germline gives CDR1 SGHAT, CDR2 FQNNGV. The CDR3 here is CASSLGQGFSNQPQHF. The CDR3 nucleotides are TGTGCCAGCAGCTTAGGGCAGGGTTTTAGCAATCAGCCCCAGCATTTT.